Sequencing of this T cell receptor (beta chain) was carried out in a study of glioma-infiltrating T cells (dated by TCRdb to the mid-2010s). Regarding the study in general: The study sequenced TCR alpha- and beta-chain repertoires from glioma tissue, from non-neoplastic brain tissue and from matched peripheral blood mononuclear cells. To gauge divergence between tissue and blood T-cell populations, every tissue-infiltrating repertoire was compared against the peripheral blood repertoire from the same patient. Three low-grade glioma patients, fewer than 10 primary glioblastoma patients and three non-glioma patients contributing non-neoplastic brain tissue were included in the paired cohort.

Paper-wide results and their limitations: Tissue and blood shared very few CDR3 sequences, a result attributed to high CDR3 diversity and limited sampling. VJ-independent divergence between tissue and blood was lower than expected in non-neoplastic patients but higher than expected in all gliomas, particularly low-grade gliomas. The group comparisons were based on small numbers of patients: three non-neoplastic, three low-grade glioma and about eight glioblastoma patients.

Deletion took 4 bases off V and 1 base off J, with a span of 10 bases between the germline ends. Via the germline V gene, CDR1 is SGHTA and CDR2 FQGNSA. The CDR3 holds 14 amino acids from the cysteine to the phenylalanine. Solely the CDR3 DNA is kept, with 42 bases framed from the first base. TCR alpha and beta CDR3 regions were amplified with the iRepertoire nested amplicon-rescue multiplex PCR (arm-PCR) platform from RNA. One-step reverse transcription and amplification used about 90-450 ng of tissue mRNA or PBMC total RNA as input. Following bead purification, Illumina adapters were added through a secondary multiplex PCR, and the libraries were then gel-purified between 200 and 400 bp. Demultiplexing relied on internal 6-nucleotide barcodes carried by the libraries. The libraries were sequenced on an Illumina MiSeq using 2x220 or 2x250 nucleotide paired-end reads. The authors' pipeline ran thus. Paired reads were merged with FLASH 1.2.11 and aligned to the GRCh37 human genome with BWA-MEM before extracting TRA and TRB reads. An IMGT-derived reference of cassette sequences and CDR3 motifs, with pseudogenes included, was used for V and J assignment. Reads were translated in three frames, and productive CDR3s were defined by a C…FGXG motif without stop codons. A clonotype was defined as a unique combination of a V-J cassette pair and a CDR3 amino acid sequence. Reads were filtered by Hamming distance, thresholded by each sample's sequence error rate in mapped regions. Through fastp at Q25 and MiXCR, TCRdb rebuilt clones from the public reads, retaining in-frame beta chains. When rows share a CDR3 protein, they turn into one entry using the most common DNA and genes. It is TCRdb's table, rather than the study itself, that gives the V and J calls and clone size. The sample table lists some 180,000 distinct CDR3 sequences, around 32% of them with a count of one. Around 20% of the sample is taken by the ten largest.

This clonotype was counted at least ten times. There is no known antigen for this receptor. Base-call qualities are not available, and no considerably larger clone is one nucleotide away. The receptor comes from a human donor with low-grade glioma or glioblastoma, undergoing nonglioma brain surgery, or in good health (not recorded which). The sequenced sample consisted of glioma tissue, nonneoplastic brain tissue, or PBMCs (not recorded which). The chain couples TRBV7-2 to TRBJ1-1; D gene: possibly TRBD1, on 6 matching bases. The CDR3 reads CASSYRAGNTEAFF. In nucleotide form, the sequence is TGTGCCAGCAGCTACAGGGCAGGGAACACTGAAGCTTTCTTT.